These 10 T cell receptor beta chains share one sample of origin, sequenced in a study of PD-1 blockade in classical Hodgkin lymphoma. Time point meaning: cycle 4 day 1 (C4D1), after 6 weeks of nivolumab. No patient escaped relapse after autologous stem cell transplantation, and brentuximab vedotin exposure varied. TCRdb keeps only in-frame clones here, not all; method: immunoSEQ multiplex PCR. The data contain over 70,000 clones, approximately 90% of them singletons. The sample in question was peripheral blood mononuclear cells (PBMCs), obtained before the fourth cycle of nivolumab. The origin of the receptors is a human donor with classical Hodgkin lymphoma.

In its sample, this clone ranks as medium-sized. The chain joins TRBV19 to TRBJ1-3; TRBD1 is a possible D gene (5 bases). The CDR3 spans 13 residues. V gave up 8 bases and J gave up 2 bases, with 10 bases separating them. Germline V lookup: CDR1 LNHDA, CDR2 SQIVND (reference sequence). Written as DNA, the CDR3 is TGTGCCAGTGCAACAGGCCCTGGAAACACCATATATTTT. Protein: CASATGPGNTIYF.

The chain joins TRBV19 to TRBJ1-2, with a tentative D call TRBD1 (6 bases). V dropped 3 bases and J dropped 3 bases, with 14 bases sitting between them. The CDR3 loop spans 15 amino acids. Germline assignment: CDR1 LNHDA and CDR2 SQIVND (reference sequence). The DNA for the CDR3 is TGTGCCAGTAGTATTGATATACAGGGATACTATGGCTACACCTTC. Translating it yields CASSIDIQGYYGYTF.

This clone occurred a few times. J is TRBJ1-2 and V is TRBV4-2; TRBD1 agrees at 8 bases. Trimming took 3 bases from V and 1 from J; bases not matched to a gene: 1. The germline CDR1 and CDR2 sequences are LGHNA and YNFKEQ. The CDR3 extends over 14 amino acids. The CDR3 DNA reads TGTGCCAGCAGCCAGGACAGGGATAACTATGGCTACACCTTC. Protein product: CASSQDRDNYGYTF.

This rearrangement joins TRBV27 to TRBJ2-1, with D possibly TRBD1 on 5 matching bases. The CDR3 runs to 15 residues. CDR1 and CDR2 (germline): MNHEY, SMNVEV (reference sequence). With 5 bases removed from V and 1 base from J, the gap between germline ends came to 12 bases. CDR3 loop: CASSQQVRSYNEQFF. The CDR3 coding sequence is TGTGCCAGCAGTCAACAGGTTAGGTCCTACAATGAGCAGTTCTTC.

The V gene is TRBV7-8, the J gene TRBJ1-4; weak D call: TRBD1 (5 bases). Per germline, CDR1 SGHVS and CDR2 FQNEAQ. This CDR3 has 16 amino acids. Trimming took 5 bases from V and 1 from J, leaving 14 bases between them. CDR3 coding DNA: TGTGCCAGCAGCCCCAAAAGACAGAGAACTAATGAAAAACTGTTTTTT. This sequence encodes CASSPKRQRTNEKLFF.

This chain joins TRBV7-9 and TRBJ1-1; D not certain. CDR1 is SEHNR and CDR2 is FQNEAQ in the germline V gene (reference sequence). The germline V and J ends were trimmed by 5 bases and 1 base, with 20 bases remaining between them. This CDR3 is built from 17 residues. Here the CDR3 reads CASSPHPARAENTEAFF. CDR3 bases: TGTGCCAGCAGCCCCCATCCCGCTCGGGCGGAGAACACTGAAGCTTTCTTT.

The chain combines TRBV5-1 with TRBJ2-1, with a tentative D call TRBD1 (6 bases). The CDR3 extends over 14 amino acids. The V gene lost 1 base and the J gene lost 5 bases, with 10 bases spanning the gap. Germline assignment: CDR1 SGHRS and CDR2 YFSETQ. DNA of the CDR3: TGCGCCAGCAGCTTGTTACAGGGAGACAATGAGCAGTTCTTC. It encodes CASSLLQGDNEQFF.

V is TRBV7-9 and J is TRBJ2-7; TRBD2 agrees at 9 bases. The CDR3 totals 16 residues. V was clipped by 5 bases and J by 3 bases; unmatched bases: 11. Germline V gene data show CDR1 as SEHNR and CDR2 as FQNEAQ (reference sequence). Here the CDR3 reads CASSPSFASGVYEQYF. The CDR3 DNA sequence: TGTGCCAGCAGCCCAAGCTTTGCTAGCGGGGTCTACGAGCAGTACTTC.

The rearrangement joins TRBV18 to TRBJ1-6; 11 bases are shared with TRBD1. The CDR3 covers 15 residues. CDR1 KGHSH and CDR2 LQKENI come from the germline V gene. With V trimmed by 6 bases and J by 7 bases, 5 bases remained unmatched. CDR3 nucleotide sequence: TGTGCCAGCTCCCCAGGGACAGGGGGGAATTCACCCCTCCACTTT. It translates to CASSPGTGGNSPLHF.

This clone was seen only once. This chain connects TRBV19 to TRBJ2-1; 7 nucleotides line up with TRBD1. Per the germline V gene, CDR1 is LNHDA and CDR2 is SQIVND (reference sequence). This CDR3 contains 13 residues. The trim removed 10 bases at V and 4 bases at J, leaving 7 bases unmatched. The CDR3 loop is CATTQTGYNEQFF. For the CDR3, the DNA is TGTGCCACAACTCAGACAGGGTACAATGAGCAGTTCTTC. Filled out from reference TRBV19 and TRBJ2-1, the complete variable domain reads DGGITQSPKYLFRKEGQNVTLSCEQNLNHDAMYWYRQDPGQGLRLIYYSQIVNDFQKGDIAEGYSVSREKKESFPLTVTSAQKNPTAFYLCATTQTGYNEQFFGPGTRLTVL.